Listed below are T cell receptor beta chains from one sample, sequenced in a study of blood T cells in healthy people across ages. TCRdb re-called the 5' RACE reads through MiXCR, storing one row per CDR3 protein. This table holds approximately 580,000 distinct CDR3 sequences, about 25% found once. These data were likewise used in another study, on T cells of mothers and their children.

The source material was blood. The source is a boy between 5 and 17 years old in good health. Each CDR3 is given with its conserved first and last residue. Each record gives: CDR3 DNA, CDR3 protein, clone size, D gene, J gene, V gene, CDR3 length. The D gene is left open where the match is weak. Clone size is given for some rows only: seen once, a few or many times, or a class if the clone is expanded.

CDR3nt: TGTGCCAGCAGTGATGGTGGTTCGAGCGGGGGCGGCAATGAGCAGTTCTTC
CDR3aa: CASSDGGSSGGGNEQFF
abundance: few
d_gene: TRBD2
j_gene: TRBJ2-1
v_gene: TRBV2
len: 17

CDR3nt: TGTGCCAGTTCGCCAGCGCGGGGGGCAAACGAGCAGTACTTC
CDR3aa: CASSPARGANEQYF
abundance: few
d_gene: TRBD2
j_gene: TRBJ2-7
v_gene: TRBV28
len: 14

CDR3nt: TGTGCCAGCAGCTTGCCGACAGGTGGATGGGGCGAGCAGTACTTC
CDR3aa: CASSLPTGGWGEQYF
abundance: .
d_gene: .
j_gene: TRBJ2-7
v_gene: TRBV7-8
len: 15

CDR3nt: TGCGCCAGCAGCCAAGATTCGGCCGAGAACACTGAAGCTTTCTTT
CDR3aa: CASSQDSAENTEAFF
abundance: .
d_gene: .
j_gene: TRBJ1-1
v_gene: TRBV4-3
len: 15

CDR3nt: TGTGCCAGCAACCTATACGGGGAGACCCAGTACTTC
CDR3aa: CASNLYGETQYF
abundance: .
d_gene: .
j_gene: TRBJ2-5
v_gene: TRBV28
len: 12

CDR3nt: TGTGCCAGCAGCCAAGATCAATATACCGGGACTAGCGGCGGCGAGCAGTACTTC
CDR3aa: CASSQDQYTGTSGGEQYF
abundance: .
d_gene: TRBD2
j_gene: TRBJ2-7
v_gene: TRBV4-2
len: 18

CDR3nt: TGTGCCAGCAGCCCACGACAGGGTTCCGTCTCCTACGAGCAGTACTTC
CDR3aa: CASSPRQGSVSYEQYF
abundance: few
d_gene: TRBD1
j_gene: TRBJ2-7
v_gene: TRBV7-2
len: 16

CDR3nt: TGCAGTGCTGCCCGGGCCGAGGTCCAAGAGACCCAGTACTTC
CDR3aa: CSAARAEVQETQYF
abundance: few
d_gene: .
j_gene: TRBJ2-5
v_gene: TRBV20-1
len: 14

CDR3nt: TGTGCCAGCAGCCCCCGACTAGCGGGAGGGCGCCGAAGACAAGAGACCCAGTACTTC
CDR3aa: CASSPRLAGGRRRQETQYF
abundance: many
d_gene: .
j_gene: TRBJ2-5
v_gene: TRBV21-1
len: 19

CDR3nt: TGTGCCAGCAGTTACATCCGGGGAACCGGGGAGCTGTTTTTT
CDR3aa: CASSYIRGTGELFF
abundance: .
d_gene: .
j_gene: TRBJ2-2
v_gene: TRBV6-2/TRBV6-3
len: 14

CDR3nt: TGTGCCAGCAGCGAAAGGGCAGGGGATCCCAATGGCTACACCTTC
CDR3aa: CASSERAGDPNGYTF
abundance: .
d_gene: .
j_gene: TRBJ1-2
v_gene: TRBV7-2
len: 15

CDR3nt: TGTGCCAGCAGCTTCACTAGCGACAATGAGCAGTTCTTC
CDR3aa: CASSFTSDNEQFF
abundance: few
d_gene: TRBD2
j_gene: TRBJ2-1
v_gene: TRBV7-3
len: 13

CDR3nt: TGTGCCAGCAGCTCGACAGCCCCTAACTATGGCTACACCTTC
CDR3aa: CASSSTAPNYGYTF
abundance: .
d_gene: .
j_gene: TRBJ1-2
v_gene: TRBV7-8
len: 14

CDR3nt: TGTGCCAGCATGGAGGTCCAGGGAAAACTGTTTTTT
CDR3aa: CASMEVQGKLFF
abundance: .
d_gene: .
j_gene: TRBJ1-4
v_gene: TRBV7-9
len: 12

CDR3nt: TGTGCCAGCAGTTTAGGCGGGAGCTCCTGCAATGAGCAGTTCTTC
CDR3aa: CASSLGGSSCNEQFF
abundance: .
d_gene: TRBD2
j_gene: TRBJ2-1
v_gene: TRBV12-3/TRBV12-4
len: 15

CDR3nt: TGCAGTGCTAGGGCCCTCTTAACTACCCCCAATGAGCAGTTCTTC
CDR3aa: CSARALLTTPNEQFF
abundance: many
d_gene: .
j_gene: TRBJ2-1
v_gene: TRBV20-1
len: 15